The present T cell receptor (beta chain) was sequenced within a study of patients and donors after allogeneic stem cell transplantation. This clonotype was seen a few times. MiXCR, run by TCRdb on the RT-PCR reads, gives a single entry per CDR3 protein. The table lists about a million distinct CDR3 sequences, over 15% of them singletons. V shed 7 bases and J shed 3 bases, with 16 bases lying between them. The CDR3 is made up of 15 amino acids. Sequences were obtained from blood, either unsorted or a sorted T cell fraction (not recorded which). This TCR came from a human donor who was either an allogeneic HSCT recipient or a stem cell or donor lymphocyte infusion donor (not recorded which). It is not recorded whose cells these are; they may come from a transplant donor. The chain employs TRBV12-3 or TRBV12-4 and TRBJ2-1; either TRBD1 or TRBD2 may supply D (5 bases each). The CDR3 coding sequence is TGTGCCAGCACCTCATCGGGGCTGGTCTACAATGAGCAGTTCTTC. Translation gives CASTSSGLVYNEQFF.